The rows below give T cell receptor beta chains drawn from one sample of a study of blood T cell repertoires in COVID-19. Libraries were prepared by immunoSEQ multiplex PCR; TCRdb keeps only in-frame clonotypes and omits some of them. Altogether 68,000 or so clones are present, about 91% being singletons, with the ten largest covering 7.3%. Sequencing was carried out using peripheral blood. The receptors come from a man aged 35-49 years with COVID-19, enrolled during active disease. Each CDR3 is given with its conserved first and last residue. A D gene is named only where the DNA matches it firmly. A clone size is listed for some rows: how often the clone was seen (once, few, many), or a class if it is expanded.

TRBV3-1/TRBV3-2,.,TRBJ1-2,TRBD1,TGTGCCAGCAGCCTCGGGACAGCATACGAATTGGACTATGGCTACACCTTC,CASSLGTAYELDYGYTF
TRBV5-4,.,TRBJ2-4,TRBD1,TGTGCCAGCAGCTTGTGGACAGGCCAAAACATTCAGTACTTC,CASSLWTGQNIQYF
TRBV30,.,TRBJ1-4,TRBD1,TGTGCCTGGAGTGCACGGACCGGGACAGGGAGCACTAATGAAAAACTGTTTTTT,CAWSARTGTGSTNEKLFF
TRBV12-3/TRBV12-4,.,TRBJ1-2,.,TGTGCCAGCAGTACGCTGGACAGCTATGGCTACACCTTC,CASSTLDSYGYTF
TRBV2,.,TRBJ2-3,.,TGTGCCAGCAGTGAGAGACGAGCGGTAGATACGCAGTATTTT,CASSERRAVDTQYF
TRBV4-1,.,TRBJ2-5,TRBD2,TGCGCCAGCAGCCAAGATGCGCTAGCGGGGGGTTATGAGACCCAGTACTTC,CASSQDALAGGYETQYF
TRBV3-1/TRBV3-2,.,TRBJ2-2,.,TGTGCCAGCAGCCAAGACCTGGGGACAACGAACACCGGGGAGCTGTTTTTT,CASSQDLGTTNTGELFF
TRBV7-6,.,TRBJ2-3,.,TGTGCCAGCAGCTTAGATTCACTTAGCACAGATACGCAGTATTTT,CASSLDSLSTDTQYF
TRBV28,.,TRBJ2-1,TRBD2,TGTGCCAGCAGCACAGTTACTAGCGGGGGGGCCTCCTACAATGAGCAGTTCTTC,CASSTVTSGGASYNEQFF
TRBV15,.,TRBJ2-1,TRBD1,TGTGCCACCAGCAGGGGACAGGGGGTTTCCTACAATGAGCAGTTCTTC,CATSRGQGVSYNEQFF
TRBV7-9,.,TRBJ1-6,TRBD1,TGTGCCAGCAGTGGACAGGGGATAGATTCACCCCTCCACTTT,CASSGQGIDSPLHF
TRBV28,.,TRBJ1-1,.,TGTGCCAGCAGTCTGCCCCTGGGGGGGAGGGCTGAAGCTTTCTTT,CASSLPLGGRAEAFF
TRBV19,.,TRBJ1-1,.,TGTGCCAGTAGTATAGGTGGCAGGGGTCCTGAAGCTTTCTTT,CASSIGGRGPEAFF
TRBV19,.,TRBJ1-1,TRBD1,TGTGCCAGTAGGACAGGGGGCGCGGTCACTGAAGCTTTCTTT,CASRTGGAVTEAFF
TRBV5-4,.,TRBJ2-7,TRBD2,TGTGCCAGCAGCTTGGATGGCGGGGGGGCATTCGAGCAGTACTTC,CASSLDGGGAFEQYF
TRBV5-1,.,TRBJ1-3,.,TGCGCCAGCAGCGATCCAGGGATAAACACCATATATTTT,CASSDPGINTIYF
TRBV9,few,TRBJ1-1,.,TGTGCCAGCAGCGTAGCGTGGGGGGGTGAAGCTTTCTTT,CASSVAWGGEAFF
TRBV30,.,TRBJ1-6,.,TGTGCCCTCGGACAGAATAATTCACCCCTCCACTTT,CALGQNNSPLHF
TRBV11-2,.,TRBJ1-3,.,TGTGCCAGCAGCCCAGTCCGAAACACCATATATTTT,CASSPVRNTIYF
TRBV5-6,.,TRBJ1-4,.,TGTGCCAGCAGCCTACGGGCTGGGGGCGCATATGAAAAACTGTTTTTT,CASSLRAGGAYEKLFF
TRBV19,.,TRBJ1-1,.,TGTGCCAGTAGTATGCACAGCCTCACTGAAGCTTTCTTT,CASSMHSLTEAFF
TRBV10-3,few,TRBJ1-5,.,TGTGCCATCAGTGAGGCGGATCAGCCCCAGCATTTT,CAISEADQPQHF
TRBV18,.,TRBJ1-6,.,TGTGCCAGCTCACCGCAGGACTATAATTCACCCCTCCACTTT,CASSPQDYNSPLHF
TRBV27,.,TRBJ2-1,.,TGTGCCAGCAGTGCCCCCGGGATCTCCTACAATGAGCAGTTCTTC,CASSAPGISYNEQFF
TRBV2,.,TRBJ1-5,TRBD1,TGTGCCAGCACCTCGACAGGGGGGGATCAGCCCCAGCATTTT,CASTSTGGDQPQHF
TRBV6-6,once,TRBJ2-5,TRBD2,TGTGCCAGCAGGCGACTAGCGGAAGAGACCCAGTACTTC,CASRRLAEETQYF
TRBV6-5,once,TRBJ2-3,TRBD1,TGTGCCAGCAGCCTAGGACAGGGTTCAGATACGCAGTATTTT,CASSLGQGSDTQYF
TRBV12-3/TRBV12-4,.,TRBJ1-5,.,TGTGCCAGCAGTTTAGGGGAGTTTCAGCCCCAGCATTTT,CASSLGEFQPQHF
TRBV5-1,.,TRBJ2-1,TRBD1,TGCGCCAGCAGCTCCGTTACAGGGGGCCATGAGCAGTTCTTC,CASSSVTGGHEQFF
TRBV6-1,.,TRBJ1-2,.,TGTGCCAGCAGTGAACGACAGGCGAATGGCTACACCTTC,CASSERQANGYTF
TRBV28,.,TRBJ2-3,.,TGTGCCAGCAGTGTACCGGGAAGCACAGATACGCAGTATTTT,CASSVPGSTDTQYF
TRBV4-1,.,TRBJ1-5,TRBD1,TGCGCCAGCAGCCACCTGGGACAGAAAAATCAGCCCCAGCATTTT,CASSHLGQKNQPQHF